A single sample is the source of the 20 T cell receptor beta chains below, sequenced in a study of PD-L1 blockade in urothelial cancer. Profiled with immunoSEQ multiplex PCR; TCRdb holds only in-frame clones, not every one. The sample has some 90,000 clones, roughly 90% seen once. The time point denotes: pretreatment peripheral blood. The source material was PBMCs, sampled around atezolizumab (anti-PD-L1) treatment. Every receptor here comes from a woman of 80 years or more with urothelial cancer.

The V and J genes are TRBV18 and TRBJ1-3; TRBD1 is a possible D gene (5 bases). The germline V gene has CDR1 KGHSH and CDR2 LQKENI. V was pared by 3 bases and J by 3 bases, with 12 bases between. This CDR3 comprises 15 residues. CDR3 nucleotides: TGTGCCAGCTCACCCCCTCAGGGTCATGGAAACACCATATATTTT. Encoded protein: CASSPPQGHGNTIYF.

The chain carries TRBV14 and TRBJ1-1; D ambiguous. V lost 1 base, J lost 4 bases, and 13 bases lay in between. The CDR3 has 15 residues. CDR1 and CDR2 from the germline V gene are SGHDN and FVKESK. The CDR3 region is CASSQVAKPGTEAFF. CDR3 DNA sequence: TGTGCCAGCAGCCAAGTCGCTAAGCCGGGCACTGAAGCTTTCTTT.

The chain recombines TRBV2 with TRBJ2-7, with D maybe TRBD2 (6 bases). Germline CDR1 SNHLY, CDR2 FYNNEI. V was trimmed by 3 bases and J by 3 bases, leaving 9 bases between them. The length of the CDR3 is 13 residues. The CDR3 nucleotides are TGTGCCAGCAGTGATGGGGGGATCTACGAGCAGTACTTC. This encodes CASSDGGIYEQYF.

The chain recombines TRBV2 with TRBJ2-5; 7 bases line up with TRBD1. V trimming: 1 base; J trimming: 4 bases; junction bases outside the gene matches: 3. The germline CDR1 and CDR2 sequences are SNHLY and FYNNEI. This CDR3 comprises 14 residues. CDR3 nucleotide sequence: TGTGCCAGCAGTGAAGGAGGGACAGCAGAGACCCAGTACTTC. Its translation: CASSEGGTAETQYF.

Written as DNA, the CDR3 is TGTGCCAGTAGTATCGGTCTCAAAGGGGGTATGAACACTGAAGCTTTCTTT. Translation gives CASSIGLKGGMNTEAFF. The V and J genes are TRBV19 and TRBJ1-1, with D tentatively TRBD1 (6 bases). The CDR3 is 17 amino acids. Trimming removed 3 bases at V and 0 bases at J, with 17 bases between. The V gene's germline CDR1 is LNHDA and CDR2 SQIVND (reference sequence).

The chain combines TRBV5-1 with TRBJ1-4; TRBD1 matches at 10 bases. CDR1 and CDR2 from the germline V gene are SGHRS and YFSETQ. V lost 0 bases, J lost 8 bases, and 4 bases stayed unmatched. CDR3 size: 15 residues. The CDR3 DNA follows: TGCGCCAGCAGCTTGGTTGGGACAGGGGAGGAAAAACTGTTTTTT. Protein sequence: CASSLVGTGEEKLFF.

This clone was counted a single time. This sequence joins TRBV6-4 and TRBJ2-1; 11 nucleotides line up with TRBD2. CDR3 length: 14 residues. The germline gives CDR1 MRHNA, CDR2 SNTAGT. V lost 8 bases and J lost 9; bases outside the gene matches: 9. Written as DNA, the CDR3 is TGTGCCAGCGGATCTAGCGGGAGGATTGGTGAGCAGTTCTTC. Protein: CASGSSGRIGEQFF.

Only one count was recorded for this clone. The rearrangement links TRBV7-9 to TRBJ1-1, with D possibly matching TRBD1 (5 bases). This CDR3 is 15 amino acids long. The V and J ends lost 3 bases and 6 bases respectively, with 17 bases between them. CDR1 SEHNR and CDR2 FQNEAQ come from the germline V gene (reference sequence). This CDR3 is CASSLREGRLAEAFF. The CDR3 DNA reads TGTGCCAGCAGCTTGAGAGAGGGGAGGTTGGCTGAAGCTTTCTTT.

This chain connects TRBV6-1 to TRBJ2-7, with 10 bases fitting TRBD2. Germline V gene lookup returns CDR1 MNHNS and CDR2 SASEGT. The CDR3 loop spans 16 amino acids. V shed 3 bases, J shed 0 bases, and the junction held 5 bases outside the gene matches. The CDR3 reads CASSDPTSGPSYEQYF. The DNA for the CDR3 is TGTGCCAGCAGTGACCCGACTAGCGGGCCCTCCTACGAGCAGTACTTC.

V usage is TRBV6-5 and J usage is TRBJ1-2; 10 bases fit TRBD1. Germline values: CDR1 MNHEY, CDR2 SVGAGI. With 6 bases clipped from V and 7 bases from J, the junction kept 11 bases outside the gene matches. The CDR3 runs 15 residues. The CDR3 nucleotides are TGTGCCAGCAGACCCCGACAGGGGGCGCGGAGTGGCTACACCTTC. It translates to CASRPRQGARSGYTF.

The V and J genes are TRBV19 and TRBJ1-1; possibly TRBD1 for D (6 bases). V lost 6 bases, J lost 4 bases, and 15 bases lay in between. The length of the CDR3 is 14 residues. Germline values: CDR1 LNHDA, CDR2 SQIVND (reference sequence). CDR3 amino acids: CASRLQGASTEAFF. CDR3 DNA sequence: TGTGCCAGTAGATTACAGGGCGCGAGCACTGAAGCTTTCTTT.

The chain is built from TRBV19 and TRBJ1-2, with D uncertain. The V gene lost 6 bases and the J gene lost 8 bases, with 16 bases spanning the gap. The CDR3 runs to 13 residues. Germline CDR1 LNHDA, CDR2 SQIVND (reference sequence). The CDR3 reads CASSGLLGVGYTF. Written as DNA, the CDR3 is TGTGCCAGTAGCGGGCTGCTCGGGGTGGGCTACACCTTC.

The chain has TRBV16 and TRBJ2-5; 7 bases are a match to TRBD1. Trimming cost V 3 bases and J 4 bases; bases outside gene matches: 8. CDR3 length: 15 amino acids. CDR1 and CDR2 (germline): KGHSY, FQNENV. CDR3 sequence reads: CASSHGDREGETQYF. The DNA for the CDR3 is TGTGCCAGCAGCCACGGTGACAGGGAAGGAGAGACCCAGTACTTC.

The chain carries TRBV20-1 and TRBJ1-1; D is unresolved. With 2 bases removed from V and 5 bases from J, the gap between germline ends came to 6 bases. CDR1 and CDR2 from the germline V gene are DFQATT and SNEGSKA (reference sequence). The CDR3 contains 11 residues. CDR3 bases: TGCAGTGCTAGACAGGTGACTGAAGCTTTCTTT. This codes for CSARQVTEAFF.

The V call is TRBV27, the J call TRBJ2-7; 12 bases are a match to TRBD2. CDR1 and CDR2 (germline): MNHEY, SMNVEV (reference sequence). The V and J ends lost 2 bases and 3 bases, in that order; junction bases with no gene match: 5. The CDR3 has 16 residues. This chain's CDR3 is CASSLRTSGDHYEQYF. The CDR3 nucleotides are TGTGCCAGCAGTTTAAGGACTAGCGGGGACCACTACGAGCAGTACTTC.

This clone was observed a few times. The chain carries TRBV19 and TRBJ1-1; D remains ambiguous. The CDR3 covers 14 residues. V was trimmed by 1 base and J by 0 bases, leaving 6 bases between them. Germline values: CDR1 LNHDA, CDR2 SQIVND (reference sequence). The CDR3 here is CASSIVGMNTEAFF. The CDR3 nucleotides are TGTGCCAGTAGTATAGTGGGCATGAACACTGAAGCTTTCTTT.

The chain links TRBV11-2 to TRBJ2-7; 8 nucleotides agree with TRBD2. V was clipped by 5 bases and J by 0 bases; unmatched bases: 12. CDR3 size: 17 residues. CDR1 is SGHAT, CDR2 FQNNGV, per germline. CDR3 region: CASSPALAGPSSYEQYF. CDR3 bases: TGTGCCAGCAGCCCGGCTCTAGCGGGCCCGAGCTCCTACGAGCAGTACTTC.

This clone was picked up a small number of times. The chain joins TRBV11-2 to TRBJ2-3; D is uncertain. Germline V gives CDR1 SGHAT, CDR2 FQNNGV. The CDR3 has 15 residues. Trimming took 0 bases from V and 2 from J, leaving 9 bases between them. The chain's CDR3 is CASSLDQRDTDTQYF. The CDR3 coding sequence is TGTGCCAGCAGCTTAGACCAGCGAGACACAGATACGCAGTATTTT. The whole variable domain, remainder taken from reference TRBV11-2 and TRBJ2-3, is EAGVAQSPRYKIIEKRQSVAFWCNPISGHATLYWYQQILGQGPKLLIQFQNNGVVDDSQLPKDRFSAERLKGVDSTLKIQPAKLEDSAVYLCASSLDQRDTDTQYFGPGTRLTVL.

This chain links TRBV11-2 with TRBJ1-6, with 7 bases that match TRBD1. The CDR3 totals 15 residues. Trimming at V came to 6 bases and at J to 13 bases, leaving 15 bases not matched to a gene. CDR1 is SGHAT and CDR2 is FQNNGV in the germline V gene. The CDR3 reads CASSPMTGPAVPLHF. The CDR3 coding sequence is TGTGCCAGCAGTCCGATGACAGGGCCAGCCGTTCCCCTCCACTTT.

This chain joins TRBV4-2 and TRBJ1-2; tentatively, D is TRBD1 (6 bases). The germline CDR1 and CDR2 sequences are LGHNA and YNFKEQ. This CDR3 is built from 15 residues. The V and J ends lost 1 base and 8 bases respectively, with 17 bases between them. The CDR3 DNA reads TGTGCCAGCAGCCAAGCAACACAGGGTTTTCAGGGCTACACCTTC. Residues: CASSQATQGFQGYTF.